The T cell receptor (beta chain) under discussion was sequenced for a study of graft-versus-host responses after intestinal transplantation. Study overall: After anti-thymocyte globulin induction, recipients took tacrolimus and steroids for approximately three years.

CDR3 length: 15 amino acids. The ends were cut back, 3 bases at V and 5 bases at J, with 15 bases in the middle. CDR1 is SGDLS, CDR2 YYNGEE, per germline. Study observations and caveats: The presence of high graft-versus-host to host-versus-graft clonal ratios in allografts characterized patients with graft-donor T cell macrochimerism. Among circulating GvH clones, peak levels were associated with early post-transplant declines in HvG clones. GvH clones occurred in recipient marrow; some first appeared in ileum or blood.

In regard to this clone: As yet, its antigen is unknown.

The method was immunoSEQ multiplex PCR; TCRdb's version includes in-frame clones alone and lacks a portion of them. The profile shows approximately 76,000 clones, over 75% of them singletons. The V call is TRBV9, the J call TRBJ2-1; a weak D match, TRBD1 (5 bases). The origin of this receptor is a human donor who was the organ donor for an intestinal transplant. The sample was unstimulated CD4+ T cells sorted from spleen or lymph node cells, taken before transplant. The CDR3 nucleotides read TGTGCCAGCAGCGCCCGACTCGACAGAAACAATGAGCAGTTCTTC. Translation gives CASSARLDRNNEQFF. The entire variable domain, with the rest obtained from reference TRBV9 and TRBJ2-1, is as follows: DSGVTQTPKHLITATGQRVTLRCSPRSGDLSVYWYQQSLDQGLQFLIQYYNGEERAKGNILERFSAQQFPDLHSELNLSSLELGDSALYFCASSARLDRNNEQFFGPGTRLTVL.